This T cell receptor beta chain appears in the sequencing data of a study of technical replicates of blood from a handful of donors. The germline V gene encodes CDR1 SGDLS and CDR2 YYNGEE. The V and J ends lost 1 base and 1 base respectively, with 8 bases between them. The CDR3 length is 14 residues. Some clones are missing from TCRdb's copy, which holds only in-frame ones; the method was immunoSEQ multiplex PCR. In the table there are 75,000 to 85,000 clones, about 81% of which are singletons. Sequencing was performed on PBMCs. This clonotype originated in a human donor in good health. Some clones in this sample may be carry-over from other donors' samples. The J gene is TRBJ1-1, the V gene TRBV9, with D uncertain. The CDR3 region has the DNA TGTGCCAGCAGCGTATTAAGCGCGAACACTGAAGCTTTCTTT. Translating gives CASSVLSANTEAFF.